What follows are 6 T cell receptor beta chains derived from one specimen sequenced in a study of blood T cell repertoires in COVID-19. Clones were sequenced by immunoSEQ multiplex PCR, and TCRdb holds only the in-frame ones, with some missing. The sample lists around 180,000 clones, 75% to 85% seen once, with about a sixth in the top ten. The sequencing input was PBMCs or T cells enriched from blood (not recorded which). The receptors here all came from a woman aged 45-60 years with acute COVID-19.

The count of this clone is one. The chain recombines TRBV28 with TRBJ1-6; the D is unclear. The CDR3 length is 14 residues. V lost 8 bases, J lost 9 bases, and 17 bases lay in between. Germline CDR1 is MDHEN and CDR2 is SYDVKM. The CDR3 DNA reads as TGTGCCAGCCGAGAGGGTGGGGAGTTTTCACCCCTCCACTTT. Translated: CASREGGEFSPLHF.

The chain joins TRBV12-3 or TRBV12-4 to TRBJ1-2; the match to TRBD1 covers 8 bases. The CDR3 spans 13 residues. V shed 7 bases and J 4 bases; nucleotides not matched to a gene: 5. As DNA, the CDR3 is TGTGCCAGCAACTCAGGGGGCGGCTATGGCTACACCTTC. Protein sequence: CASNSGGGYGYTF.

The CDR3 DNA is TGTGCCAGCAGCTCCGGGGACAGGGCTGTCGCCAGCCCTGAAGCTTTCTTT. Translated, it gives CASSSGDRAVASPEAFF. The gene calls are TRBV7-2 and TRBJ1-1, with TRBD1 matching over 9 bases. CDR3 length: 17 amino acids. The V gene's germline CDR1 is SGHTA and CDR2 FQGNSA. Losses at the gene ends were 4 bases for V and 6 bases for J; bases not matched to a gene: 15.

The gene calls are TRBV7-9 and TRBJ1-2, with D possibly matching TRBD1 (6 bases). The V end lost 7 bases, the J end lost 2 bases, and 11 bases lay between the germline ends. CDR1 and CDR2 (germline): SEHNR, FQNEAQ (reference sequence). The CDR3 loop spans 13 amino acids. As DNA, the CDR3 is TGTGCCAGCAACCTACAGGGAAACTATGGCTACACCTTC. The encoded protein is CASNLQGNYGYTF.

The J gene is TRBJ1-6, the V gene TRBV3-1 (or the pseudogene TRBV3-2); D is unresolved. V shed 1 base and J shed 0 bases, with 13 bases lying between them. CDR3 length: 18 amino acids. Germline-derived CDR1 and CDR2 are LGHDT and YNNKEL (reference sequence). The CDR3 region has the DNA TGTGCCAGCAGCCAAGGGGCAGGCAGCAGCTCCTATAATTCACCCCTCCACTTT. This encodes CASSQGAGSSSYNSPLHF.

The chain recombines TRBV2 with TRBJ1-4, with D possibly TRBD1 on 5 matching bases. V lost 6 bases to trimming and J lost 0 bases, with 11 bases between them. Germline V gene data show CDR1 as SNHLY and CDR2 as FYNNEI. The CDR3 extends over 15 amino acids. CDR3 DNA: TGTGCCAGCAGACAGGACCTCTCAACTAATGAAAAACTGTTTTTT. Amino acids: CASRQDLSTNEKLFF.